This T cell receptor beta chain was retrieved from a study of beta chain features in type 1 diabetes. This clone was seen a few times. Its specificity is not known. The isolated RNA, all of it, was reverse transcribed, so expressed TCRB transcripts were what got sequenced. Clones were read by immunoSEQ multiplex PCR, and TCRdb kept only the in-frame ones, dropping some. The sample lists around 250,000 clones, around 14% occurring once. This CDR3 region has 12 residues. Trimming removed 7 bases from V and 7 bases from J, with 11 bases in between. Germline CDR1 reads SEHNR; CDR2 reads FQNEAQ (reference sequence). Study observations and caveats: Naive, central memory and regulatory TCRB repertoires appeared more similar among patients than healthy donors.

The material sequenced was naive CD4+ T cells from blood. The chain couples TRBV7-9 to TRBJ2-1, with D possibly being TRBD2 (5 bases). The sequence was collected from a woman in her 40s in good health. The CDR3: CASMWSGNEQFF. CDR3 nucleotide sequence: TGTGCCAGCATGTGGTCGGGGAATGAGCAGTTCTTC.